This T cell receptor beta chain was sequenced during a study of T cell changes during pregnancy in multiple sclerosis. Trimming stripped 2 bases from V and 2 bases from J, with 24 bases between. Germline CDR1 is LGHNA and CDR2 is YNFKEQ. This CDR3 is built from 19 residues. Assay: immunoSEQ multiplex PCR; the TCRdb copy retains only in-frame clones and omits some. The data contain 60,000 or so clones, around 89% of them singletons. This TCR came from a female donor with multiple sclerosis, enrolled in a pregnancy study. The chain carries TRBV4-2 and TRBJ2-5; TRBD1 might be the D (6 bases). Sample: peripheral blood, taken in the first trimester of pregnancy. CDR3 DNA: TGTGCCAGCAGCCAATTCTATCCCCTACGCGCAGGGGAGCAAGAGACCCAGTACTTC. Translating gives CASSQFYPLRAGEQETQYF.